One T cell receptor (delta chain) is described in this entry. It may be a read error: a sequence one base away is much more abundant. The sample originates from a study of gamma-delta chains in newborns, infants, children. TCRdb re-called clones from the reads via CATT. The profile covers around 8,000 delta-chain clones, with around 1.6% appearing a single time and 8% to 9.5% taken by the ten largest. The receptor was isolated from a child who was a newborn, infant or young child, either healthy, febrile or measles-vaccinated (not recorded which). The sample comprised blood.

The CDR3 region has the DNA TGTGCTCTTGGGGAACCTTTCCCGTTCTGGGTACGGGGCAAGTACACCGATAAACTCATCTTT. It encodes CALGEPFPFWVRGKYTDKLIF. The gene calls are TRDV1 and TRDJ1; D perhaps matches TRDD3 (5 bases). This CDR3 has 21 amino acids. The V gene's germline CDR1 is TSWWSYY and CDR2 QGS. V was trimmed by 1 base and J by 0 bases, leaving 27 bases between them.